This TCR beta chain was obtained from a study of cytomegalovirus exposure and HLA in healthy donors. The germline V gene encodes CDR1 SGHNT and CDR2 YYREEE (reference sequence). This CDR3 comprises 15 residues. V was pared by 0 bases and J by 6 bases, with 15 bases between. 13 Jbeta primers and 60 Vbeta primers were used for the PCR. Sequencing used immunoSEQ multiplex PCR; TCRdb keeps in-frame clones, though not all of them. Of 110,000 to 150,000 clones listed, about a tenth are singletons. The sequence was obtained from a male donor in good health and CMV-seronegative. V is TRBV5-4 and J is TRBJ1-1, with TRBD1 as a possible D gene (5 bases). Sequencing input: PBMCs. CDR3 loop: CASSLDVWGAAEAFF. CDR3 DNA sequence: TGTGCCAGCAGCTTGGATGTCTGGGGCGCAGCTGAAGCTTTCTTT.